These 32 T cell receptor beta chains came from one sample sequenced in a study of T cell responses to AZD1222 COVID-19 vaccine. Libraries were prepared by immunoSEQ multiplex PCR; TCRdb keeps only in-frame clonotypes and omits some of them. The sample lists approximately 180,000 clones; roughly nine tenths were seen once. Source: peripheral blood, taken on day 0 of AZD1222 vaccination. The receptor set was obtained from an adult in good health.

The gene calls are TRBV30 and TRBJ1-3; D is possibly TRBD1 (5 bases). This CDR3 comprises 15 residues. Germline V gives CDR1 GTSNPN, CDR2 SVGIG (reference sequence). The V gene lost 2 bases and the J gene lost 0 bases, with 11 bases spanning the gap. The CDR3, as DNA: TGTGCCTGGAGTCGCGGGGCCTCCTCTGGAAACACCATATATTTT. Amino acid sequence: CAWSRGASSGNTIYF.

This chain uses TRBV30 with TRBJ1-1, with a tentative D call TRBD1 (5 bases). Germline-derived CDR1 and CDR2 are GTSNPN and SVGIG (reference sequence). V lost 0 bases and J 5 bases, leaving 13 bases between the germline ends. This CDR3 region has 14 residues. The CDR3: CAWSVGQGSTEAFF. In DNA, the CDR3 is TGTGCCTGGAGTGTTGGGCAGGGATCGACTGAAGCTTTCTTT.

V is TRBV30 and J is TRBJ1-2; D call uncertain. The CDR3 loop spans 14 amino acids. Trimming shortened V by 0 bases and J by 0 bases, and 8 bases separated the two germline ends. Germline-derived CDR1 and CDR2 are GTSNPN and SVGIG (reference sequence). The CDR3 DNA sequence: TGTGCCTGGAGTGTGTTGCTTCCTAACTATGGCTACACCTTC. As protein: CAWSVLLPNYGYTF.

V usage is TRBV7-2 and J usage is TRBJ1-2, with D maybe TRBD1 (6 bases). This CDR3 has 14 residues. V was clipped by 2 bases and J by 8 bases, with 15 bases between them. Per germline, CDR1 SGHTA and CDR2 FQGNSA. Here the CDR3 reads CASSLSVGTPGYTF. The CDR3 DNA reads TGTGCCAGCAGCTTATCGGTCGGGACACCAGGCTACACCTTC.

The chain has TRBV6-5 and TRBJ1-1; 7 bases fit TRBD1. The CDR3 sequence is 12 residues long. Germline V gene lookup returns CDR1 MNHEY and CDR2 SVGAGI. V trimming: 6 bases; J trimming: 3 bases; junction bases outside the gene matches: 1. CDR3 region: CASSQGDTEAFF. CDR3 nucleotides: TGTGCCAGCAGCCAGGGGGACACTGAAGCTTTCTTT.

The V call is TRBV10-3, the J call TRBJ1-2; tentatively, D is TRBD1 (5 bases). The germline CDR1 and CDR2 sequences are ENHRY and SYGVKD. The CDR3 consists of 18 residues. The V end was cut by 5 bases, the J end by 5 bases, with 27 bases between. The CDR3 coding sequence is TGTGCCATCAGTACGCGGGGGTCCTCCGGAGCTAGACTATATGGCTACACCTTC. Residues: CAISTRGSSGARLYGYTF.

The rearrangement joins TRBV7-9 to TRBJ2-7; TRBD1 agrees at 10 bases. The CDR3 consists of 16 residues. Germline assignment: CDR1 SEHNR and CDR2 FQNEAQ (reference sequence). V dropped 1 base and J dropped 5; count of bases not matched to a gene: 8. This CDR3 reads CASSLGPGTGVDEQYF. In nucleotides, the CDR3 is TGTGCCAGCAGCTTAGGGCCTGGGACAGGGGTCGACGAGCAGTACTTC.

The chain has TRBV6-5 and TRBJ1-1; tentative D call: TRBD1 (5 bases). V was shortened by 6 bases and J by 7 bases, with 18 bases between the two germline ends. The CDR3 is 14 residues long. Germline V gene sequence: CDR1 MNHEY, CDR2 SVGAGI. The CDR3 coding sequence is TGTGCCAGCAGGCCTACCGGGACCGACTTTGAAGCTTTCTTT. It translates to CASRPTGTDFEAFF.

The rearrangement joins TRBV29-1 to TRBJ1-1; D is ambiguous. Between the trimmed V and J ends, which lost 4 bases and 1 base, there was a span of 7 bases. The CDR3 length is 12 residues. Germline CDR1 is SQVTM and CDR2 is ANQGSEA. CDR3 DNA: TGCAGCGTTGTCACGCAGAACACTGAAGCTTTCTTT. Its translation is CSVVTQNTEAFF.

The genes are TRBV7-2 and TRBJ2-5; 12 bases line up with TRBD2. The CDR3 covers 17 residues. Trimming cost V 1 base and J 1 base; bases outside gene matches: 4. Per the germline V gene, CDR1 is SGHTA and CDR2 is FQGNSA. As DNA, the CDR3 is TGTGCCAGCAGCTTAGGTGGACTAGCGGGACGCCAAGAGACCCAGTACTTC. Amino acid sequence: CASSLGGLAGRQETQYF.

The chain is built from TRBV3-1 (or the pseudogene TRBV3-2) and TRBJ2-4; TRBD1 aligns across 8 bases. Germline V gene sequence: CDR1 LGHDT, CDR2 YNNKEL (reference sequence). CDR3 length: 13 residues. The V and J ends lost 4 bases and 4 bases, in that order; junction bases with no gene match: 0. In nucleotides, the CDR3 is TGTGCCAGCAGCCGACAGGGGAAAAACATTCAGTACTTC. This sequence encodes CASSRQGKNIQYF.

This clone was counted once. V usage is TRBV6-2 or TRBV6-3 and J usage is TRBJ1-4; D is uncertain. CDR1 and CDR2 from the germline V gene are MNHEY and SVGEGT. CDR3 length equals 16 residues. Trimming shortened V by 0 bases and J by 5 bases, and 13 bases separated the two germline ends. The CDR3 protein is CASSYSYTRRNEKLFF. CDR3 nucleotides: TGTGCCAGCAGTTACTCATACACCAGGAGGAATGAAAAACTGTTTTTT.

The count of this clone is one. The chain has TRBV19 and TRBJ1-1; D not certain. CDR1 and CDR2 from the germline V gene are LNHDA and SQIVND (reference sequence). The CDR3 sequence is 11 residues long. V was shortened by 6 bases and J by 2 bases, with 4 bases between the two germline ends. This CDR3 is CASRGNTEAFF. CDR3 bases: TGTGCCAGTAGGGGCAACACTGAAGCTTTCTTT. Filled out from reference TRBV19 and TRBJ1-1, the complete variable domain reads DGGITQSPKYLFRKEGQNVTLSCEQNLNHDAMYWYRQDPGQGLRLIYYSQIVNDFQKGDIAEGYSVSREKKESFPLTVTSAQKNPTAFYLCASRGNTEAFFGQGTRLTVV.

This chain uses TRBV25-1 with TRBJ1-1, with 7 bases fitting TRBD1. CDR3 size: 17 residues. The J segment lost 0 bases and the V segment lost 7 bases, leaving 14 bases of the junction unmatched. Germline CDR1 reads MGHDK; CDR2 reads SYGVNS. CDR3 DNA: TGTGCCAGCATCCCAAGGGGCAGGGGGGACATGAACACTGAAGCTTTCTTT. Protein product: CASIPRGRGDMNTEAFF.

The V and J genes are TRBV4-1 and TRBJ2-2; maybe TRBD2 (5 bases). Germline V gene lookup returns CDR1 MGHRA and CDR2 YSYEKL. The CDR3 consists of 15 residues. V was trimmed by 3 bases and J by 8 bases, leaving 16 bases between them. Written as DNA, the CDR3 is TGCGCCAGCAGCCATGCATCTAGCTTGGGTGGGGAGCTGTTTTTT. As protein: CASSHASSLGGELFF.

The genes are TRBV28 and TRBJ2-7; D is possibly TRBD1 (8 bases). V was shortened by 8 bases and J by 7 bases, with 21 bases between the two germline ends. Germline V gives CDR1 MDHEN, CDR2 SYDVKM. There are 14 residues in the CDR3. The CDR3 DNA reads TGTGCCAGCGGCCAGGGGGCTTACGGGGGGGAGCAGTACTTC. This gives the protein CASGQGAYGGEQYF.

This rearrangement joins TRBV3-1 (or the pseudogene TRBV3-2) to TRBJ2-7; D is possibly TRBD2 (6 bases). The CDR3 contains 12 residues. V lost 6 bases to trimming and J lost 6 bases, with 12 bases between them. Germline V gives CDR1 LGHDT, CDR2 YNNKEL (reference sequence). CDR3 sequence (DNA): TGTGCCAGCAGGGGGGGACCCTTCGAGCAGTACTTC. Its translation is CASRGGPFEQYF.

This sequence joins TRBV11-3 and TRBJ2-1; 9 nucleotides align to TRBD2. The germline CDR1 and CDR2 sequences are SGHNT and YENEEA. The CDR3 length is 13 residues. After removal of 5 bases from V and 9 bases from J, the junction contained 5 bases not matched to a gene. CDR3 sequence (DNA): TGTGCCAGCAGCCTACATAGCGGGGGTGAGCAGTTCTTC. The encoded protein is CASSLHSGGEQFF.

The J gene is TRBJ2-5, the V gene TRBV5-1; D is possibly TRBD2 (5 bases). CDR3 length: 15 amino acids. The ends were cut back, 0 bases at V and 4 bases at J, with 13 bases in the middle. Per the germline V gene, CDR1 is SGHRS and CDR2 is YFSETQ. The CDR3 DNA reads TGCGCCAGCAGCTTGGCCATTTTTGAGGGAGAGACCCAGTACTTC. Residues: CASSLAIFEGETQYF.

V and J are TRBV12-5 and TRBJ2-3; no clear D gene. Trimming pared 5 bases from V and 1 base from J, leaving 10 bases between. The CDR3 covers 14 residues. The germline gives CDR1 LGHNT, CDR2 FRNRAP. The CDR3 region is CASGPPTGTDTQYF. For the CDR3, the DNA is TGTGCTAGTGGTCCCCCTACGGGCACAGATACGCAGTATTTT.

The V and J genes are TRBV19 and TRBJ1-1; TRBD1 might be the D (5 bases). The V gene lost 4 bases and the J gene lost 1 base, with 10 bases spanning the gap. Germline CDR1 reads LNHDA; CDR2 reads SQIVND (reference sequence). This CDR3 has 14 residues. Written as DNA, the CDR3 is TGTGCCAGTAGTAACCAGGGAAGGAACACTGAAGCTTTCTTT. Translating it yields CASSNQGRNTEAFF.

The V and J genes are TRBV27 and TRBJ1-1, with a weak D call TRBD1 (6 bases). The CDR3 is 16 residues long. Trimming cost V 6 bases and J 1 base, with 18 bases left between them. Germline assignment: CDR1 MNHEY and CDR2 SMNVEV (reference sequence). The DNA of the CDR3 is TGTGCCAGCAGCGATACTCGGGGGGGGCGGAACACTGAAGCTTTCTTT. Encoded protein: CASSDTRGGRNTEAFF.

The chain has TRBV7-2 and TRBJ1-1; tentatively, D is TRBD1 (5 bases). The germline CDR1 and CDR2 sequences are SGHTA and FQGNSA. The CDR3 extends over 15 amino acids. V was pared by 4 bases and J by 1 base, with 13 bases between. The CDR3 coding sequence is TGTGCCAGCAGCTCCTGGCTAGGGACGAACACTGAAGCTTTCTTT. This gives the protein CASSSWLGTNTEAFF.

This sequence joins TRBV9 and TRBJ2-3, with D uncertain. Germline values: CDR1 SGDLS, CDR2 YYNGEE. The length of the CDR3 is 13 residues. V lost 2 bases and J lost 2, with 6 bases in between. CDR3 protein: CASSVVITDTQYF. The CDR3 coding sequence is TGTGCCAGCAGCGTCGTGATCACAGATACGCAGTATTTT.

The genes are TRBV18 and TRBJ2-7; 11 bases are shared with TRBD1. Germline V gene sequence: CDR1 KGHSH, CDR2 LQKENI. With 3 bases clipped from V and 1 base from J, the junction kept 8 bases outside the gene matches. This CDR3 has 17 amino acids. In nucleotides, the CDR3 is TGTGCCAGCTCACCCCGGGACAGGGGGTACCAGTCCTACGAGCAGTACTTC. Amino acid sequence: CASSPRDRGYQSYEQYF.

The chain couples TRBV6-1 to TRBJ1-1, with D unclear. Germline lookup yields CDR1 MNHNS and CDR2 SASEGT. Trimming removed 4 bases at V and 4 bases at J, with 10 bases between. This CDR3 has 13 residues. DNA of the CDR3: TGTGCCAGCAGTGGCAGGTCGGGCACTGAAGCTTTCTTT. This gives the protein CASSGRSGTEAFF.

V gene TRBV6-5 combines with J gene TRBJ1-4; weak D call: TRBD1 (5 bases). V lost 2 bases and J 5 bases, leaving 15 bases between the germline ends. Germline values: CDR1 MNHEY, CDR2 SVGAGI. The CDR3 runs to 16 residues. CDR3 sequence (DNA): TGTGCCAGCAGTTACCTTCGACAGCTAAGGAATGAAAAACTGTTTTTT. Protein sequence: CASSYLRQLRNEKLFF.

This clone appeared a single time. V is TRBV6-6 and J is TRBJ2-1; 8 bases fit TRBD2. V was clipped by 5 bases and J by 0 bases; unmatched bases: 6. The CDR3 contains 16 residues. Germline V gene lookup returns CDR1 MNHNY and CDR2 SVGAGI (reference sequence). The CDR3 here is CASSRLALSSYNEQFF. The CDR3 DNA reads TGTGCCAGCAGTCGACTAGCGCTAAGCTCCTACAATGAGCAGTTCTTC.

This clone has a single count. This sequence joins TRBV2 and TRBJ1-1; D is perhaps TRBD1 (6 bases). This CDR3 contains 17 residues. Germline CDR1 reads SNHLY; CDR2 reads FYNNEI. The V end lost 3 bases, the J end lost 3 bases, and 20 bases lay between the germline ends. This chain's CDR3 is CASSDVTGSGFDTEAFF. The DNA for the CDR3 is TGTGCCAGCAGTGACGTTACAGGGTCAGGGTTTGACACTGAAGCTTTCTTT. The full variable domain, in which reference TRBV2 and TRBJ1-1 provide the parts outside the CDR3, is EPEVTQTPSHQVTQMGQEVILRCVPISNHLYFYWYRQILGQKVEFLVSFYNNEISEKSEIFDDQFSVERPDGSNFTLKIRSTKLEDSAMYFCASSDVTGSGFDTEAFFGQGTRLTVV.

The chain has TRBV28 and TRBJ1-2; unclear D gene. The CDR3 loop spans 14 amino acids. The germline gives CDR1 MDHEN, CDR2 SYDVKM. V was shortened by 1 base and J by 1 base, with 7 bases between the two germline ends. The CDR3 spells CASSLYGGNYGYTF. DNA for the CDR3: TGTGCCAGCAGTTTATATGGAGGTAACTATGGCTACACCTTC.

The chain carries TRBV9 and TRBJ2-3; TRBD2 matches at 15 bases. Germline trimming cut 2 bases from V and 6 bases from J; bases unmatched to any gene: 4. From germline, CDR1 is SGDLS and CDR2 YYNGEE. This CDR3 has 16 amino acids. CDR3 nucleotides: TGTGCCAGCAGCGTCGGGACTAGCGGGAGGTATGATACGCAGTATTTT. Translated: CASSVGTSGRYDTQYF.

V is TRBV5-8 and J is TRBJ1-2, with TRBD1 identical over 7 bases. The V gene's germline CDR1 is SGHTS and CDR2 YDEGEE. V lost 1 base to trimming and J lost 6 bases; unmatched junction nucleotides: 3. The CDR3 length is 13 residues. Written as DNA, the CDR3 is TGTGCCAGCAGCTTGCGACAGGGACATGGCTACACCTTC. Amino acid sequence: CASSLRQGHGYTF.